This T cell receptor (beta chain) was recovered during a study of neurological immune-mediated disorders. At least ten counts were recorded for this clonotype. The CDR3 sequence is 14 residues long. Unmatched junction bases numbered 8, after V lost 6 bases and J lost 2 bases. Germline V gives CDR1 SGHDT, CDR2 YYEEEE. MiXCR, run by TCRdb on the 5' RACE reads, gives a single entry per CDR3 protein. The data show tens of thousands of distinct CDR3 sequences, with around 10% seen just once and about 2% held by the top ten. The sample was PBMCs. The chain joins TRBV5-6 to TRBJ2-7; 7 nucleotides agree with TRBD1. The sequence was obtained from a man aged 35-49 years in good health. This chain's CDR3 is CASTYDRAPYEQYF. The CDR3 nucleotides are TGTGCCAGCACCTATGACAGGGCCCCCTACGAGCAGTACTTC.